This is a list of T cell receptor beta chains from one sample in a study of OX40 agonist ivuxolimab in advanced cancers. Here immunoSEQ multiplex PCR was the method, and the copy in TCRdb shows in-frame clones only, minus some. The sample consists of over 70,000 clones, 75% to 90% of them appearing once. The starting material was CD4+ or CD8+ T cells sorted from blood, obtained in a trial of the OX40 agonist ivuxolimab. These receptors all come from an adult with an advanced solid tumor such as melanoma, head and neck, liver or kidney cancer. CDR3s include the opening cysteine and the closing phenylalanine or tryptophan. The order of the fields is clone size, D gene, V gene, J gene, CDR3 DNA, CDR3 protein. The D gene is left open where the match is weak. Clone size is shown for a subset of rows, as once, few, many or a class of expanded clone.

size: once
D: NA
V: TRBV7-2
J: TRBJ2-1
DNA: TGTGCCAGCAGCTTAAGCCCGAGCCTCAATGAGCAGTTCTTC
CDR3: CASSLSPSLNEQFF

size: NA
D: NA
V: TRBV5-1
J: TRBJ2-2
DNA: TGCGCCAGCAGCTTGGAAGAGACCGGGGAGCTGTTTTTT
CDR3: CASSLEETGELFF

size: NA
D: NA
V: TRBV5-1
J: TRBJ1-6
DNA: TGCGCCAGCAGCTTGGGTTTTGGACCGGATTCACCCCTCCACTTT
CDR3: CASSLGFGPDSPLHF

size: NA
D: TRBD1
V: TRBV19
J: TRBJ1-6
DNA: TGTGCCAGTACAGCGGGACAGGGGGCCTCCTATAATTCACCCCTCCACTTT
CDR3: CASTAGQGASYNSPLHF

size: NA
D: NA
V: TRBV18
J: TRBJ2-5
DNA: TGTGCCAGCTCACCCATACACGGGGAGACCCAGTACTTC
CDR3: CASSPIHGETQYF

size: NA
D: TRBD2
V: TRBV28
J: TRBJ2-6
DNA: TGTGCCAGCAGTTTATCTAGCGGGAGAAGGTCTGGGGCCAACGTCCTGACTTTC
CDR3: CASSLSSGRRSGANVLTF

size: once
D: NA
V: TRBV11-2
J: TRBJ1-1
DNA: TGTGCCGTCCGGGGGGGCTTTTTGAACACTGAAGCTTTCTTT
CDR3: CAVRGGFLNTEAFF

size: NA
D: TRBD1
V: TRBV30
J: TRBJ1-2
DNA: TGTGCCTGGAGTTGGACAGGGTTCGGTAACTATGGCTACACCTTC
CDR3: CAWSWTGFGNYGYTF

size: NA
D: NA
V: TRBV7-2
J: TRBJ2-2
DNA: TGTGCCAGCAGCACCATTACTCCGACACACAGGAACACCGGGGAGCTGTTTTTT
CDR3: CASSTITPTHRNTGELFF

size: NA
D: TRBD1
V: TRBV4-3
J: TRBJ1-3
DNA: TGCGCCAGCAGCCAAGGACAGGGCTCTGGAAACACCATATATTTT
CDR3: CASSQGQGSGNTIYF

size: NA
D: NA
V: TRBV7-3
J: TRBJ2-3
DNA: TGTGCCAGCAGCTTAAACACGGGGGCTAGCACAGATACGCAGTATTTT
CDR3: CASSLNTGASTDTQYF

size: once
D: NA
V: TRBV10-2
J: TRBJ2-1
DNA: TGCGCCAGCAGTGACCTACCGACTCTGGGCAATGAGCAGTTCTTC
CDR3: CASSDLPTLGNEQFF

size: NA
D: NA
V: TRBV5-4
J: TRBJ2-7
DNA: TGTGCCAGCAGTAATAAAGGGACTGTTAGCTCCTACGAGCAGTACTTC
CDR3: CASSNKGTVSSYEQYF

size: once
D: NA
V: TRBV10-2
J: TRBJ1-2
DNA: TGCGCCAGCAGTGAGGGGGGGCTCCCCTATGGCTACACCTTC
CDR3: CASSEGGLPYGYTF

size: NA
D: NA
V: TRBV6-5
J: TRBJ1-2
DNA: TGTGCCACGGGGAAAGTCTATGGCTACACCTTC
CDR3: CATGKVYGYTF

size: NA
D: NA
V: TRBV7-3
J: TRBJ1-5
DNA: TGTGCCAGCAGCTTGGACACCAATCAGCCCCAGCATTTT
CDR3: CASSLDTNQPQHF

size: few
D: NA
V: TRBV25-1
J: TRBJ1-6
DNA: TGTGCCAGCAGTGCCCTGGGTTCGGGGTCGGGAATTTCACCCCTCCACTTT
CDR3: CASSALGSGSGISPLHF

size: NA
D: NA
V: TRBV7-2
J: TRBJ2-7
DNA: TGTGCCAGCAGCTTACAGACAGGAGCCCCCTACGAGCAGTACTTC
CDR3: CASSLQTGAPYEQYF

size: NA
D: NA
V: TRBV6-5
J: TRBJ2-2
DNA: TGTGCCAGCAGGCCGATTGCGTACGGGCACGGGGAGCTGTTTTTT
CDR3: CASRPIAYGHGELFF

size: few
D: NA
V: TRBV7-9
J: TRBJ1-1
DNA: TGTGCCAGCAGCTTACAGGGGAACACTGAAGCTTTCTTT
CDR3: CASSLQGNTEAFF

size: NA
D: NA
V: TRBV28
J: TRBJ1-2
DNA: TGTGCCAGCAGTTTTACGGGGGCCATACGTAGGGGTGGCTACACCTTC
CDR3: CASSFTGAIRRGGYTF

size: NA
D: NA
V: TRBV7-3
J: TRBJ1-2
DNA: TGTGCCAGCAGCCCGGGACCGAGCGATGGCTACACCTTC
CDR3: CASSPGPSDGYTF

size: NA
D: NA
V: TRBV30
J: TRBJ1-1
DNA: TGTGCCTGGAGTTTCCCTAGGTGGAACACTGAAGCTTTCTTT
CDR3: CAWSFPRWNTEAFF

size: NA
D: TRBD1
V: TRBV29-1
J: TRBJ1-1
DNA: TGCAGCGTTGAGGTCGTACAGGGGAGCACTGAAGCTTTCTTT
CDR3: CSVEVVQGSTEAFF

size: NA
D: TRBD2
V: TRBV28
J: TRBJ2-7
DNA: TGTGCCAGCAGTTTAATCGGGACTAGGTCCTACGAGCAGTACTTC
CDR3: CASSLIGTRSYEQYF

size: NA
D: NA
V: TRBV30
J: TRBJ1-1
DNA: TGTGCCTGGAAACGGACCGCCTCTGAAGCTTTCTTT
CDR3: CAWKRTASEAFF

size: NA
D: NA
V: TRBV15
J: TRBJ2-3
DNA: TGTGCCACCAGCACCCTCACAGATACGCAGTATTTT
CDR3: CATSTLTDTQYF

size: NA
D: NA
V: TRBV2
J: TRBJ1-4
DNA: TGTGCCAGCAGTCGGGCAGGGATCGAAAAACTGTTTTTT
CDR3: CASSRAGIEKLFF

size: NA
D: TRBD2
V: TRBV9
J: TRBJ2-7
DNA: TGTGCCAGCAGCCGGTCGGCGGGAGGACGATACGAGCAGTACTTC
CDR3: CASSRSAGGRYEQYF

size: NA
D: NA
V: TRBV10-3
J: TRBJ1-1
DNA: TGTGCCATCAGTGAGTCCGGCGGTAGGACTGAAGCTTTCTTT
CDR3: CAISESGGRTEAFF

size: NA
D: TRBD1
V: TRBV6-5
J: TRBJ1-1
DNA: TGTGCCAGCAGTTCCAGGGGGCGAAGGACTGAAGCTTTCTTT
CDR3: CASSSRGRRTEAFF

size: once
D: TRBD2
V: TRBV27
J: TRBJ2-4
DNA: TGTGCCAGCAGTTTATGGGGCGGGAGAGGGAACATTCAGTACTTC
CDR3: CASSLWGGRGNIQYF

size: NA
D: TRBD2
V: TRBV5-4
J: TRBJ2-5
DNA: TGTGCCAGCAGCTTGGGCGGGGGGGTGGAGACCCAGTACTTC
CDR3: CASSLGGGVETQYF

size: NA
D: NA
V: TRBV5-1
J: TRBJ1-2
DNA: TGCGCCAGCAGCACGGGACCGGGGGATAGCTATGGCTACACCTTC
CDR3: CASSTGPGDSYGYTF

size: few
D: TRBD1
V: TRBV7-3
J: TRBJ2-5
DNA: TGTGCCAGCAGCTTAAGCGCAGGGGGCTGGGAGACCCAGTACTTC
CDR3: CASSLSAGGWETQYF

size: NA
D: NA
V: TRBV5-1
J: TRBJ1-1
DNA: TGCGCCAGCAGCTTGGTAAGGAACACTGAAGCTTTCTTT
CDR3: CASSLVRNTEAFF

size: NA
D: NA
V: TRBV5-1
J: TRBJ2-3
DNA: TGCGCCAGCAGCACGAGGCGGGACAGCTTTACCACAGATACGCAGTATTTT
CDR3: CASSTRRDSFTTDTQYF